This passage covers 15 T cell receptor beta chains from one sample sequenced in a study of T cells in Graves' hyperthyroidism and ophthalmopathy. RNA transcripts gave rise to amplified TCR beta CDR3 regions. The HTBI primer set drove a first-round RT-PCR of the TCR CDR3. TCRdb reanalysed the multiplex PCR reads using MiXCR and keeps one entry per CDR3 protein. The top ten clones hold approximately 7.4% of a sample with around 600,000 distinct CDR3 sequences, about a sixth of them seen once. Material for sequencing was blood. The receptor set was obtained from a young woman with Graves' hyperthyroidism.

This clonotype was observed many times. The V and J genes are TRBV19 and TRBJ2-7; 7 positions match TRBD2. Germline CDR1 is LNHDA and CDR2 is SQIVND (reference sequence). The CDR3 is 13 amino acids. V was pared by 4 bases and J by 5 bases, with 5 bases of the junction left unmatched. CDR3 nucleotides: TGTGCCAGTAGTAGCGGGAGAAGGGACGAGCAGTACTTC. This gives the protein CASSSGRRDEQYF.

This clonotype was detected many times. The rearrangement joins TRBV12-3 or TRBV12-4 to TRBJ1-4, with D uncertain. Trimming removed 4 bases at V and 5 bases at J, with 20 bases between. There are 17 residues in the CDR3. The CDR3 region is CASSSGRTPQPNEKLFF. The CDR3, as DNA: TGTGCCAGCAGTTCCGGGCGGACGCCGCAACCAAATGAAAAACTGTTTTTT.

This clonotype was seen ten or more times. This rearrangement joins TRBV18 to TRBJ2-1, with 7 positions matching TRBD1. The length of the CDR3 is 15 residues. V was pared by 0 bases and J by 7 bases, with 6 bases of the junction left unmatched. Germline CDR1 reads KGHSH; CDR2 reads LQKENI. As DNA, the CDR3 is TGTGCCAGCTCACCACCGGGGACAGCCTTGAATGAGCAGTTCTTC. This codes for CASSPPGTALNEQFF. Looking up the rest from reference TRBV18 and TRBJ2-1 gives the full variable domain: NAGVMQNPRHLVRRRGQEARLRCSPMKGHSHVYWYRQLPEEGLKFMVYLQKENIIDESGMPKERFSAEFPKEGPSILRIQQVVRGDSAAYFCASSPPGTALNEQFFGPGTRLTVL.

There are many counts of this clonotype. The V call is TRBV28, the J call TRBJ1-2; no firm D call. CDR1 and CDR2 from the germline V gene are MDHEN and SYDVKM. V was shortened by 5 bases and J by 2 bases, with 9 bases between the two germline ends. The length of the CDR3 is 13 residues. The CDR3 DNA reads TGTGCCAGCAGTGATACAGCAAACTATGGCTACACCTTC. It yields the protein CASSDTANYGYTF.

Notes on this clonotype: An end of the junction differs from the germline gene, which may be a read error. V is TRBV20-1 and J is TRBJ2-2, with 7 bases matching TRBD1. The length of the CDR3 is 17 residues. From germline, CDR1 is DFQATT and CDR2 SNEGSKA (reference sequence). As DNA, the CDR3 is TGCAGTGCTGGAGAACACTCGACAGGGATAAACACCGGGGAGCTGTTTTTT. Protein product: CSAGEHSTGINTGELFF.

This clonotype was seen repeatedly, ten times or more. The CDR3, as DNA: TGTGCCACCAGCAGAGACTGGGGCAGCAATCAGCCCCAGCATTTT. Its translation: CATSRDWGSNQPQHF. This chain uses TRBV15 with TRBJ1-5; TRBD1 might be the D (5 bases). Trimming took 0 bases from V and 1 from J, leaving 7 bases between them. CDR1 is LNHNV and CDR2 is YYDKDF in the germline V gene (reference sequence). The CDR3 loop spans 15 amino acids.

This clonotype was observed a handful of times. The chain joins TRBV6-2 or TRBV6-3 to TRBJ2-3; D is possibly TRBD1 (6 bases). Trimming shortened V by 8 bases and J by 8 bases, and 11 bases separated the two germline ends. CDR3 length equals 11 residues. The V gene's germline CDR1 is MNHEY and CDR2 SVGEGT. The CDR3 protein is CASGRDTTQYF. Written as DNA, the CDR3 is TGTGCCAGCGGCCGGGACACTACGCAGTATTTT.

This clonotype was picked up many times. The DNA for the CDR3 is TGTGCCAGCAGTGAAACCTATAGCAATCAGCCCCAGCATTTT. This codes for CASSETYSNQPQHF. This sequence joins TRBV6-1 and TRBJ1-5; D is unclear. The CDR3 sequence is 14 residues long. Germline-derived CDR1 and CDR2 are MNHNS and SASEGT. V was cut by 2 bases and J by 0 bases, with 5 bases left in between.

This clonotype was seen at least ten times. The rearrangement links TRBV29-1 to TRBJ1-1, with D perhaps matching TRBD1 (5 bases). The V gene lost 7 bases and the J gene lost 0 bases, with 15 bases spanning the gap. Looked up from germline, CDR1 is SQVTM and CDR2 is ANQGSEA. The CDR3 spans 14 residues. The CDR3 DNA sequence: TGCAGCGCCAAAGTGACAGACATGAACACTGAAGCTTTCTTT. Protein: CSAKVTDMNTEAFF.

This chain uses TRBV15 with TRBJ1-1; tentative D call: TRBD1 (6 bases). Germline values: CDR1 LNHNV, CDR2 YYDKDF (reference sequence). V was trimmed by 1 base and J by 10 bases, leaving 13 bases between them. The CDR3 sequence is 13 residues long. CDR3 protein: CATSRGGGAGAFF. The DNA of the CDR3 is TGTGCCACCAGCAGAGGGGGGGGGGCCGGAGCTTTCTTT. Filled out from reference TRBV15 and TRBJ1-1, the complete variable domain reads DAMVIQNPRYQVTQFGKPVTLSCSQTLNHNVMYWYQQKSSQAPKLLFHYYDKDFNNEADTPDNFQSRRPNTSFCFLDIRSPGLGDTAMYLCATSRGGGAGAFFGQGTRLTVV.

In its sample, this clonotype was seen many times. The chain carries TRBV5-1 and TRBJ2-1; D possibly corresponds to TRBD2 (5 bases). Deletions cut 4 bases from V and 0 bases from J, with 11 bases between. CDR3 length: 15 amino acids. Germline CDR1 is SGHRS and CDR2 is YFSETQ. CDR3 residues: CASSQSGASYNEQFF. DNA of the CDR3: TGCGCCAGCAGCCAGAGCGGTGCCTCCTACAATGAGCAGTTCTTC.

Ten or more counts support this clonotype. The rearrangement uses TRBV28 and TRBJ2-7; TRBD2 might be the D (5 bases). CDR1 is MDHEN and CDR2 is SYDVKM in the germline V gene. V was trimmed by 3 bases and J by 5 bases, leaving 20 bases between them. The CDR3 sequence is 16 residues long. The CDR3: CASSFGSGFLFNEQYF. CDR3 DNA sequence: TGTGCCAGCAGTTTTGGGTCGGGATTCTTATTCAACGAGCAGTACTTC. The full variable domain, with the rest looked up from reference TRBV28 and TRBJ2-7, is DVKVTQSSRYLVKRTGEKVFLECVQDMDHENMFWYRQDPGLGLRLIYFSYDVKMKEKGDIPEGYSVSREKKERFSLILESASTNQTSMYLCASSFGSGFLFNEQYFGPGTRLTVT.

The chain couples TRBV6-1 to TRBJ1-3; tentatively, D is TRBD1 (6 bases). This CDR3 is 14 amino acids long. Germline-derived CDR1 and CDR2 are MNHNS and SASEGT. With 2 bases removed from V and 4 bases from J, the gap between germline ends came to 9 bases. The CDR3 sequence: CASSERGGGNTIYF. The CDR3 DNA sequence: TGTGCCAGCAGTGAACGAGGGGGGGGAAACACCATATATTTT.

This rearrangement joins TRBV29-1 to TRBJ1-4; tentative D call: TRBD1 (5 bases). The CDR3 runs 15 residues. Trimming shortened V by 1 base and J by 8 bases, and 17 bases separated the two germline ends. Germline V lookup: CDR1 SQVTM, CDR2 ANQGSEA. CDR3 nucleotides: TGCAGCGTTGAAGCTCTGGGCAGGGTGGCAGAAAAACTGTTTTTT. It codes for CSVEALGRVAEKLFF.

This rearrangement joins TRBV12-3 or TRBV12-4 to TRBJ1-2; the match to TRBD1 covers 7 bases. The V and J ends lost 6 bases and 2 bases, in that order; junction bases with no gene match: 6. The CDR3 has 14 amino acids. CDR3 residues: CASSPGQENYGYTF. The CDR3 DNA is TGTGCCAGCAGCCCCGGACAGGAGAACTATGGCTACACCTTC.